The present entry profiles one T cell receptor beta chain with its context. The V and J ends lost 0 bases and 1 base respectively, with 7 bases between them. The CDR3 has 14 amino acids. The germline V gene has CDR1 SGDLS and CDR2 YYNGEE. This sample is part of a study of blood T cell repertoires in COVID-19. Sequencing was performed with immunoSEQ multiplex PCR; in TCRdb, only in-frame clones are kept and a portion is missing. Altogether roughly 130,000 clones are present, over 80% being singletons, with the ten largest covering over 3%. The gene calls are TRBV9 and TRBJ2-5; D uncertain. The sample consisted of PBMCs or T cells enriched from blood (not recorded which). The receptor's source is a woman aged 25 to 45 who had recovered from COVID-19. The CDR3 DNA is TGTGCCAGCAGCGTAGGGGCTTTCCAAGAGACCCAGTACTTC. It yields the protein CASSVGAFQETQYF.